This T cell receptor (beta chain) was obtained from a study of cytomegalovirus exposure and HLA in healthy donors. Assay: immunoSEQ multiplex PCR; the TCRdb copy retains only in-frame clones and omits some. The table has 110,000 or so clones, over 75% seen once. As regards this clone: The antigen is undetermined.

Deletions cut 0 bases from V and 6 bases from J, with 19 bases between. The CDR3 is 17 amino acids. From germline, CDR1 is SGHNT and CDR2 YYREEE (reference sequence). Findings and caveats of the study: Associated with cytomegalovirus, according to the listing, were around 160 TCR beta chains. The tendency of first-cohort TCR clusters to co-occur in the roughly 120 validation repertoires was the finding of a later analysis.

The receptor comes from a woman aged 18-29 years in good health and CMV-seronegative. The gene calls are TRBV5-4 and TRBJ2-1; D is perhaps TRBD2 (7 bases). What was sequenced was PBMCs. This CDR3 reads CASSLGGGGPKVNEQFF. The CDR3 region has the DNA TGTGCCAGCAGCTTGGGGGGCGGGGGCCCCAAGGTCAATGAGCAGTTCTTC. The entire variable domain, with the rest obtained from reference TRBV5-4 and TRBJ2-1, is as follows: ETGVTQSPTHLIKTRGQQVTLRCSSQSGHNTVSWYQQALGQGPQFIFQYYREEENGRGNFPPRFSGLQFPNYSSELNVNALELDDSALYLCASSLGGGGPKVNEQFFGPGTRLTVL.